This record looks at one T cell receptor beta chain sequence and its context. The data stem from a study of blood T cell repertoires in COVID-19. Trimming removed 5 bases from V and 0 bases from J, with 26 bases in between. Germline V gene data show CDR1 as SGHTA and CDR2 as FQGNSA. CDR3 size: 19 residues. As handled by the study authors: From reference gene primer amplification, estimates of nucleated cell counts were derived. TCRdb keeps only in-frame clones here, not all; method: immunoSEQ multiplex PCR. V and J calls and clone size are copied from that table; D and trimming were computed from the DNA. The sample lists some 53,000 clones; roughly 90% were seen once.

The source of this sequence is a human donor with active COVID-19. The donor label of this sample is uncertain. The chain uses TRBV7-2 and TRBJ2-7; tentatively, D is TRBD2 (6 bases). The specimen was peripheral blood. The chain's CDR3 is CASSDPRSGFRPSSYEQYF. DNA of the CDR3: TGTGCCAGCAGCGACCCCCGGAGCGGGTTCCGACCTAGCTCCTACGAGCAGTACTTC.